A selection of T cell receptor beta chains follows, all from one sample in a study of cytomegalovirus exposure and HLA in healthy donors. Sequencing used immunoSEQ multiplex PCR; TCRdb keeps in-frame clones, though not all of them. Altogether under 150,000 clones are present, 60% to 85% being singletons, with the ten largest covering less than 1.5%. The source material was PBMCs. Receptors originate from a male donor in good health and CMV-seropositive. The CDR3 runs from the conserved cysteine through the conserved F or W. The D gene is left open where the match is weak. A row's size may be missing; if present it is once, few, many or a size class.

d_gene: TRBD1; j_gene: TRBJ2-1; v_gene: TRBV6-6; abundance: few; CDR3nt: TGTGCCAGCAGCCCTGGGACAGGGGGCTTGAATGAGCAGTTCTTC; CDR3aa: CASSPGTGGLNEQFF
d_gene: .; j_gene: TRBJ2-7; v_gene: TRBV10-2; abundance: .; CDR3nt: TGCGCCAGCAGTGAACAGGGATCCTACGAGCAGTACTTC; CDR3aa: CASSEQGSYEQYF
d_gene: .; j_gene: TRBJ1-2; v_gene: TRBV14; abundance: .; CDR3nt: TGTGCCAGCAGCCAAGCTAGCTGGACCCGTGGGTACACCTTC; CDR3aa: CASSQASWTRGYTF
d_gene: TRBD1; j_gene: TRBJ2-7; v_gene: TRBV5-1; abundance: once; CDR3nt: TGCGCCAGCAGCTTGGGACAGGGAGCCCCTTTTTACGAGCAGTACTTC; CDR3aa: CASSLGQGAPFYEQYF
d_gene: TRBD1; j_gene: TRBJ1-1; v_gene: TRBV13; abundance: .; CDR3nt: TGTGCCAGCAGCTCTCACTCCGGGACAGGGGACACTGAAGCTTTCTTT; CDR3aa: CASSSHSGTGDTEAFF
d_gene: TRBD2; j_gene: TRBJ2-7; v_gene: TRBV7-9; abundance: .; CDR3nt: TGTGCCAGCAGCTCAAATCCCCCGGGACTAGCTCTCGAGCAGTACTTC; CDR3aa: CASSSNPPGLALEQYF
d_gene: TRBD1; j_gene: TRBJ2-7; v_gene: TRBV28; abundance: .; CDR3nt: TGTGCCAGCAGAGGGACAGCCACTACCTACGAGCAGTACTTC; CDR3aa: CASRGTATTYEQYF
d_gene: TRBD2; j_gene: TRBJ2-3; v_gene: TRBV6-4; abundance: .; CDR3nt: TGTGCCAGCAGTGAGACTAGCGGTGAACTCACAGATACGCAGTATTTT; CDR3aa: CASSETSGELTDTQYF
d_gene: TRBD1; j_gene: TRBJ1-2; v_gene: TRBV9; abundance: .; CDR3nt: TGTGCCAGCAACGTGGGACAGGGGAACTATGGCTACACCTTC; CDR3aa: CASNVGQGNYGYTF
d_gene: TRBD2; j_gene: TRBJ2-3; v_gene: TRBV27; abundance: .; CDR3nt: TGTGCCAGCAGTTTGTCGACTAGCGGGGAGCCCACAGATACGCAGTATTTT; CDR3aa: CASSLSTSGEPTDTQYF
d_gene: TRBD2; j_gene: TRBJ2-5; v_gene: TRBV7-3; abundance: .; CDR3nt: TGTGCCAGCAGCTTACATAGCGGGGAGCAAGAGACCCAGTACTTC; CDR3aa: CASSLHSGEQETQYF
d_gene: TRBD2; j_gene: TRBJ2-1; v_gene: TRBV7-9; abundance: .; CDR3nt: TGTGCCAGCAGCTTTGGTCCGGGGCGGGAGTCCTACAATGAGCAGTTCTTC; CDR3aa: CASSFGPGRESYNEQFF
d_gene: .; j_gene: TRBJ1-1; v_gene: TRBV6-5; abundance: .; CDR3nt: TGTGCCAGCAGCTACCCACTTTTCGTCTTGAACACTGAAGCTTTCTTT; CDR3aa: CASSYPLFVLNTEAFF